This T cell receptor (beta chain) was identified during a study of blood T cell repertoires in COVID-19 (dated by TCRdb to 2018 to 2021). For the wider study: The collaborator samples originated in the United States, Italy and Spain and spanned the acute and convalescent phases of COVID-19. The prospective study material was composed of cDNA or gDNA derived from T cells, B-cell-depleted T cells, or PBMCs. Subjects who had been exposed to COVID-19, were actively infected with it, or had recovered from it provided the deeply sampled blood TCRbeta repertoires that made up the dataset. The repertoires were made available in a free public database intended to serve as a resource for research on the immune response to SARS-CoV-2. The samples were drawn from the first 160 participants of the ongoing ImmuneRACE study and from 1,254 subjects provided by 6 global collaborators. A de-identified subject ID, COVID-19 status, age in years and sex were almost always included in the sample metadata. HLA class I and class II types, where available, came from metadata supplied by the sample provider rather than from assay-based typing.

Comment on this clone: No cognate antigen has been identified for it. Base qualities are not provided; no much larger clone lies one nucleotide away.

Each collaborating institution followed its own protocols to collect whole blood in K2EDTA tubes. For TCRbeta analysis, collaborator samples were shipped as frozen whole blood, as isolated PBMCs, or as DNA extracted from either sample type. The CDR3 sequence holds 16 residues, the cysteine and phenylalanine included. Only the CDR3 portion is preserved as DNA: 48 bases, with reading frame beginning at the first base. Reading the germline V gene gives CDR1 SGHVS and CDR2 FNYEAQ. The germline ends are 11 bases apart after V is trimmed by 1 base and J by 2 bases. The paper as a whole reports these results and caveats: The quantity of clinical and demographic metadata differed by source and by participant and was supplied without curation.

TCRbeta CDR3 regions were amplified from genomic DNA using the immunoSEQ Assay, a bias-controlled multiplex PCR. Per the authors' processing: Within the assay, amplification of reference gene primers was used to estimate how many nucleated cells each sample contained. To quantify the absolute abundance of each unique TCRbeta CDR3 rearrangement, sequence reads were collapsed and filtered. For each sample, productive Simpson clonality was calculated as the square root of Simpson's diversity index over productive rearrangements. TCRdb provides this immuneACCESS table in a form limited to in-frame rearrangements. Some clones are lacking; in checked studies, under half of them reflect an unresolved V gene, and why the rest are absent is not known. That table gives V, J and clone size, and the DNA gave D and trimming. This sample is represented by 120,000 to 150,000 clones; roughly 87% of them were singletons. Jointly, the top ten make up under 2% of the sample.

Here the chain combines TRBV7-6 and TRBJ2-2; TRBD1 is possibly the D segment (5 matching bases). Sequencing was done on a sample of peripheral blood. The receptor's source is a human donor in a cohort sampled during active COVID-19. The CDR3 in this case is CASSLVSRENTGELFF. The nucleotide sequence reads as follows: TGTGCCAGCAGCTTAGTATCCAGGGAAAACACCGGGGAGCTGTTTTTT.